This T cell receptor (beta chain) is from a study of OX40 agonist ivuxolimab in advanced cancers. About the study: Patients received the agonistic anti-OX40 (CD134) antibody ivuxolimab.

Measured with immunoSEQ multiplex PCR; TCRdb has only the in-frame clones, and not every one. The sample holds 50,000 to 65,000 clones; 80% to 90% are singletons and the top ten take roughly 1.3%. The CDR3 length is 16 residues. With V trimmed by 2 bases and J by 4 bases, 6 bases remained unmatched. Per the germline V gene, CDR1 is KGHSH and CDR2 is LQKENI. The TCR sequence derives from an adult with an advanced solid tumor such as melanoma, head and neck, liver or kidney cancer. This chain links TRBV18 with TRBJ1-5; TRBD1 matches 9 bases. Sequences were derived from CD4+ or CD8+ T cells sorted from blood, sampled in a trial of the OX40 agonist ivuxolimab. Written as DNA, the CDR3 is TGTGCCAGCTCACCAGCCGGGACAGGGACGAATCAGCCCCAGCATTTT. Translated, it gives CASSPAGTGTNQPQHF. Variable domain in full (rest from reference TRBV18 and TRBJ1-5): NAGVMQNPRHLVRRRGQEARLRCSPMKGHSHVYWYRQLPEEGLKFMVYLQKENIIDESGMPKERFSAEFPKEGPSILRIQQVVRGDSAAYFCASSPAGTGTNQPQHFGDGTRLSIL.